Below, 13 T cell receptor beta chains from the same sample are listed, as sequenced in a study of blood T cell repertoires in COVID-19. Sequenced by immunoSEQ multiplex PCR; TCRdb stores in-frame clones only, minus some. The repertoire consists of about 80,000 clones, with roughly 79% occurring once and the leading ten covering approximately 16%. The sample comprised peripheral blood. Receptors originate from a human donor in a cohort sampled during active COVID-19.

The chain joins TRBV19 to TRBJ2-1, with 8 bases that match TRBD2. The CDR3 has 17 residues. Trimming removed 2 bases from V and 4 bases from J; junction bases left unmatched: 10. Looked up from germline, CDR1 is LNHDA and CDR2 is SQIVND (reference sequence). The DNA for the CDR3 is TGTGCCAGTAGTATAATACTCCAAGCGGGGGAGTACAATGAGCAGTTCTTC. Residues: CASSIILQAGEYNEQFF.

The V gene is TRBV6-5, the J gene TRBJ1-2; TRBD1 is a possible D gene (6 bases). The germline V gene encodes CDR1 MNHEY and CDR2 SVGAGI. The germline V and J ends were trimmed by 2 bases and 7 bases, with 14 bases remaining between them. This CDR3 is 14 amino acids long. The CDR3 DNA is TGTGCCAGCAGTTACGGGGGGGGGCGGTCTGGCTACACCTTC. This codes for CASSYGGGRSGYTF.

This sequence joins TRBV7-9 and TRBJ1-4; 7 bases match TRBD1. CDR1 SEHNR and CDR2 FQNEAQ come from the germline V gene (reference sequence). The CDR3 extends over 15 amino acids. V lost 3 bases, J lost 6 bases, and 7 bases stayed unmatched. In nucleotides, the CDR3 is TGTGCCAGCAGCTTGGGAACAGGGGTGGATGAAAAACTGTTTTTT. This translates into CASSLGTGVDEKLFF. Together with reference TRBV7-9 and TRBJ1-4, the CDR3 gives the full variable domain: DTGVSQNPRHKITKRGQNVTFRCDPISEHNRLYWYRQTLGQGPEFLTYFQNEAQLEKSRLLSDRFSAERPKGSFSTLEIQRTEQGDSAMYLCASSLGTGVDEKLFFGSGTQLSVL.

The chain uses TRBV3-1 (or the pseudogene TRBV3-2) and TRBJ1-4, with D maybe TRBD1 (5 bases). The CDR3 covers 17 residues. Trimming stripped 3 bases from V and 8 bases from J, with 22 bases between. The germline CDR1 and CDR2 sequences are LGHDT and YNNKEL (reference sequence). CDR3 loop: CASSQKSGGAKREKLFF. The CDR3 nucleotides are TGTGCCAGCAGCCAGAAGAGTGGCGGGGCAAAGCGAGAAAAACTGTTTTTT.

The chain combines TRBV27 with TRBJ2-3; 8 nucleotides align to TRBD1. Germline V gene data show CDR1 as MNHEY and CDR2 as SMNVEV (reference sequence). This CDR3 is built from 15 residues. V shed 6 bases, J shed 4 bases, and the junction held 9 bases outside the gene matches. The CDR3 is CASSYTGGSADTQYF. CDR3 DNA sequence: TGTGCCAGCAGCTACACAGGGGGTTCGGCAGATACGCAGTATTTT.

This chain connects TRBV3-1 (or the pseudogene TRBV3-2) to TRBJ2-1; the match to TRBD2 covers 10 bases. Germline-derived CDR1 and CDR2 are LGHDT and YNNKEL (reference sequence). CDR3 length: 15 amino acids. Losses at the gene ends were 2 bases for V and 8 bases for J; bases not matched to a gene: 6. CDR3 amino acids: CASSQPSGRVHEQFF. DNA of the CDR3: TGTGCCAGCAGCCAACCCAGCGGGAGGGTACATGAGCAGTTCTTC.

The chain joins TRBV10-3 to TRBJ1-4; 7 positions agree with TRBD1. In germline, CDR1 is ENHRY, CDR2 SYGVKD. CDR3 length: 11 amino acids. The junction had 2 bases not matched to a gene; V was cut back by 2 bases and J by 14 bases. The CDR3 DNA is TGTGCCATCAGTGAGGGGGACAGCCTGTTTTTT. Translating gives CAISEGDSLFF.

In nucleotides, the CDR3 is TGTGCCAGCAGTTACCTCACAGGGACGCATGGCTACACCTTC. Translation: CASSYLTGTHGYTF. The rearrangement links TRBV6-5 to TRBJ1-2, with TRBD1 as a possible D gene (6 bases). Deletions cut 2 bases from V and 6 bases from J, with 13 bases between. Germline assignment: CDR1 MNHEY and CDR2 SVGAGI. The CDR3 contains 14 residues.

The rearrangement uses TRBV11-2 and TRBJ2-2; D is uncertain. The CDR3 loop spans 12 amino acids. Germline assignment: CDR1 SGHAT and CDR2 FQNNGV. V shed 5 bases and J shed 5 bases, with 6 bases lying between them. CDR3 DNA: TGTGCCAGCAGCATCCGGACCGGGGAGCTGTTTTTT. Protein sequence: CASSIRTGELFF. Complete variable domain (other parts from reference TRBV11-2 and TRBJ2-2): EAGVAQSPRYKIIEKRQSVAFWCNPISGHATLYWYQQILGQGPKLLIQFQNNGVVDDSQLPKDRFSAERLKGVDSTLKIQPAKLEDSAVYLCASSIRTGELFFGEGSRLTVL.

This chain uses TRBV19 with TRBJ2-6; D is perhaps TRBD1 (5 bases). Germline V gene sequence: CDR1 LNHDA, CDR2 SQIVND (reference sequence). V dropped 6 bases and J dropped 2 bases, with 20 bases sitting between them. The CDR3 loop spans 18 amino acids. The DNA of the CDR3 is TGTGCCAGTAGGCCCGCACTGAAGGGGCCCGCTGGGGCCAACGTCCTGACTTTC. As protein: CASRPALKGPAGANVLTF.

The J gene is TRBJ2-2, the V gene TRBV19; 9 positions match TRBD1. This CDR3 region has 16 residues. The V gene's germline CDR1 is LNHDA and CDR2 SQIVND (reference sequence). The V segment lost 8 bases and the J segment 3 bases; nucleotides outside the gene matches: 10. The CDR3 reads CASSDPGQGYTGELFF. The CDR3 region has the DNA TGTGCCAGTTCCGATCCGGGACAGGGCTACACCGGGGAGCTGTTTTTT.

The gene calls are TRBV4-1 and TRBJ2-7; 8 bases line up with TRBD2. There are 14 residues in the CDR3. The germline V gene has CDR1 MGHRA and CDR2 YSYEKL. V was pared by 2 bases and J by 4 bases, with 4 bases of the junction left unmatched. Here the CDR3 reads CASSQITGGYEQYV. The CDR3 nucleotides read TGCGCCAGCAGCCAAATAACGGGAGGGTACGAGCAGTACGTC.

The V call is TRBV28, the J call TRBJ2-3; D possibly corresponds to TRBD2 (5 bases). CDR3 length: 14 amino acids. V was trimmed by 5 bases and J by 4 bases, leaving 13 bases between them. The germline CDR1 and CDR2 sequences are MDHEN and SYDVKM. The CDR3 here is CASSPPGNADTQYF. As DNA, the CDR3 is TGTGCCAGCAGTCCCCCCGGGAATGCAGATACGCAGTATTTT.